Presented here are 16 T cell receptor beta chains from one specimen sequenced in a study of CD8 T cells in ankylosing spondylitis. Their specific antigens are unknown. MiXCR was run by TCRdb on the 5' RACE reads, yielding one entry per CDR3 protein. This table has about 540,000 distinct CDR3 sequences, roughly 12% appearing once. Study-level points and caveats: Seven to nine highly homologous variants formed a TCR beta motif that appeared characteristic of ankylosing spondylitis blood.

The sample consisted of blood, either unsorted or a sorted T cell fraction (not recorded which). The receptors were gathered from a male donor with ankylosing spondylitis.

This clonotype was counted between two and nine times. CDR3 residues: CASSLVLDRGNGYTF. CDR3 DNA sequence: TGTGCCAGCAGTTTAGTGCTGGACAGGGGCAATGGCTACACCTTC. The chain has TRBV12-3 or TRBV12-4 and TRBJ1-2; 9 bases line up with TRBD1. With V trimmed by 1 base and J by 6 bases, 6 bases remained unmatched. The CDR3 runs 15 residues.

This clonotype was observed many times. V usage is TRBV7-8 and J usage is TRBJ2-5, with no clear D. The CDR3 covers 13 residues. Trimming took off 8 bases at V and 1 base at J, with 11 bases between the two ends. CDR1 is SGHVS and CDR2 is FQNEAQ in the germline V gene. The CDR3 DNA sequence: TGTGCCAGCTCTGACGGGTCCCAAGAGACCCAGTACTTC. Residues: CASSDGSQETQYF.

The table lists this clonotype with a few counts. The genes are TRBV12-3 or TRBV12-4 and TRBJ2-5; D unresolved. Trimming cost V 5 bases and J 5 bases, with 12 bases left between them. The CDR3 is 13 amino acids. The CDR3 sequence: CASSRDPGETQYF. Written as DNA, the CDR3 is TGTGCCAGCAGTCGCGACCCCGGGGAGACCCAGTACTTC.

This clonotype was detected only a few times. The rearrangement uses TRBV28 and TRBJ2-7, with unresolved D. In germline, CDR1 is MDHEN, CDR2 SYDVKM. V dropped 4 bases and J dropped 0 bases, with 4 bases sitting between them. This CDR3 comprises 12 residues. The CDR3 DNA is TGTGCCAGCAGTTCGAACTCCTACGAGCAGTACGTC. Translation gives CASSSNSYEQYV.

J is TRBJ1-5 and V is TRBV20-1, with D tentatively TRBD1 (6 bases). The CDR3 contains 19 residues. Trimming removed 0 bases from V and 0 bases from J, with 21 bases in between. Per germline, CDR1 DFQATT and CDR2 SNEGSKA (reference sequence). The CDR3 sequence is CSARDYARGGRLSNQPQHF. The CDR3 bases are TGCAGTGCTAGAGATTATGCAAGGGGGGGTCGACTTAGCAATCAGCCCCAGCATTTT.

A few counts support this clonotype. The chain recombines TRBV21-1 with TRBJ1-2; TRBD1, the table's D call, was not compared with the DNA. TRBV21-1 is termed a pseudogene. This CDR3 has 14 residues. The CDR3 reads CASSKADRNYGYTF. In DNA, the CDR3 is TGTGCCAGCAGCAAAGCGGACAGAAACTATGGCTACACCTTC.

This clonotype was counted a few times. The chain couples TRBV7-2 to TRBJ1-3, with a weak D call TRBD1 (5 bases). V was clipped by 3 bases and J by 0 bases, with 9 bases between them. This CDR3 spans 15 amino acids. Germline V gene sequence: CDR1 SGHTA, CDR2 FQGNSA. CDR3 nucleotides: TGTGCCAGCAGCTTGAATGGGGGCTCTGGAAACACCATATATTTT. Its translation: CASSLNGGSGNTIYF.

The rearrangement joins TRBV24-1 to TRBJ2-3; the D gene is possibly TRBD2 (6 bases). CDR1 and CDR2 from the germline V gene are KGHDR and SFDVKD. V lost 6 bases and J lost 2, with 14 bases in between. The CDR3 loop spans 15 amino acids. The CDR3 sequence: CATSSTGTATDTQYF. The CDR3 bases are TGTGCCACCAGTAGTACCGGGACTGCCACAGATACGCAGTATTTT.

Ten or more counts support this clonotype. The genes are TRBV20-1 and TRBJ1-5; D is perhaps TRBD1 (6 bases). The germline V gene encodes CDR1 DFQATT and CDR2 SNEGSKA (reference sequence). The V end lost 6 bases, the J end lost 0 bases, and 9 bases lay between the germline ends. This CDR3 spans 13 amino acids. CDR3: CSARTDSNQPQHF. The CDR3 DNA reads TGCAGTGCCAGGACAGATAGCAATCAGCCCCAGCATTTT.

In this sample, this clonotype turned up a few times. The CDR3 is CASSVDQNTEAFF. The CDR3 nucleotides are TGTGCCAGCAGTGTGGACCAAAACACTGAAGCTTTCTTT. The chain has TRBV2 and TRBJ1-1; the D is unclear. V was trimmed by 4 bases and J by 2 bases, leaving 8 bases between them. This CDR3 has 13 residues. CDR1 and CDR2 (germline): SNHLY, FYNNEI.

CDR3 loop: CSARSGTRDYEQYF. The CDR3 region has the DNA TGCAGTGCTAGGTCCGGGACTAGGGACTACGAGCAGTACTTC. The chain employs TRBV20-1 and TRBJ2-7; TRBD2 agrees at 8 bases. CDR1 and CDR2 from the germline V gene are DFQATT and SNEGSKA (reference sequence). There are 14 residues in the CDR3. With V trimmed by 3 bases and J by 3 bases, 7 bases remained unmatched.

This clonotype was seen a few times. The chain carries TRBV2 and TRBJ2-1, with 8 nucleotides matching TRBD2. With V trimmed by 2 bases and J by 8 bases, 11 bases remained unmatched. This CDR3 comprises 16 residues. Germline V CDR1 and CDR2: SNHLY, FYNNEI. CDR3 amino acids: CASSEIIARGVDEQFF. Here the CDR3 DNA reads TGTGCCAGCAGTGAAATAATTGCGCGGGGGGTTGATGAGCAGTTCTTC.

This clonotype was recorded many times. The chain couples TRBV5-1 to TRBJ1-1; 9 nucleotides agree with TRBD1. The CDR3 covers 14 residues. V shed 2 bases, J shed 2 bases, and the junction held 1 base outside the gene matches. The V gene's germline CDR1 is SGHRS and CDR2 YFSETQ. CDR3 residues: CASSFTGGNTEAFF. In DNA, the CDR3 is TGCGCCAGCAGCTTCACAGGGGGCAACACTGAAGCTTTCTTT.

This clonotype came up many times. The J gene is TRBJ2-7, the V gene TRBV5-5; the D is unclear. V lost 2 bases, J lost 4 bases, and 7 bases lay in between. The CDR3 contains 12 residues. Germline values: CDR1 SGHKS, CDR2 YYEKEE (reference sequence). CDR3 sequence: CASSFSRYEQYF. The CDR3 nucleotides are TGTGCCAGCAGCTTTTCGCGGTACGAGCAGTACTTC.

This clonotype has a handful of counts. V usage is TRBV9 and J usage is TRBJ1-5, with no clear D. Trimming removed 0 bases from V and 6 bases from J, with 13 bases in between. CDR3 size: 15 residues. Germline assignment: CDR1 SGDLS and CDR2 YYNGEE. The CDR3 DNA sequence: TGTGCCAGCAGCGTAGGCGGGTCATTCACTCAGCCCCAGCATTTT. Amino acid sequence: CASSVGGSFTQPQHF.

The V gene is TRBV5-6, the J gene TRBJ2-5, with 7 bases aligning to TRBD1. Germline CDR1 SGHDT, CDR2 YYEEEE. This CDR3 spans 14 amino acids. After removal of 5 bases from V and 2 bases from J, the junction contained 6 bases not matched to a gene. CDR3 sequence (DNA): TGTGCCAGCAGTCGACAGGGAACTCAAGAGACCCAGTACTTC. Translated, it gives CASSRQGTQETQYF.